These 30 T cell receptor beta chains came from one sample sequenced in a study of T cell responses to AZD1222 COVID-19 vaccine. TCRdb keeps only in-frame clones here, not all; method: immunoSEQ multiplex PCR. The data hold about 150,000 clones, with roughly nine tenths observed a single time. The source material was peripheral blood, sampled on day 0 of AZD1222 vaccination. These receptors all stem from an adult in good health.

This clone has only a few counts. This chain connects TRBV18 to TRBJ2-5; D gene unclear. Trimming took off 5 bases at V and 4 bases at J, with 14 bases between the two ends. The germline gives CDR1 KGHSH, CDR2 LQKENI. CDR3 length equals 14 residues. The CDR3 is CASSSAVDRETQYF. Here the CDR3 DNA reads TGTGCCAGCTCATCGGCTGTGGACCGAGAGACCCAGTACTTC.

The gene calls are TRBV27 and TRBJ2-1; D may be TRBD2 (5 bases). V lost 5 bases and J lost 3, with 14 bases in between. The germline V gene has CDR1 MNHEY and CDR2 SMNVEV (reference sequence). The CDR3 loop spans 15 amino acids. In DNA, the CDR3 is TGTGCCAGCAGTCTCTGGACGGGAAGCTACAATGAGCAGTTCTTC. The encoded protein is CASSLWTGSYNEQFF.

The rearrangement uses TRBV10-3 and TRBJ1-2; D call uncertain. The ends were cut back, 10 bases at V and 4 bases at J, with 10 bases in the middle. Germline V gene data show CDR1 as ENHRY and CDR2 as SYGVKD. This CDR3 has 11 amino acids. The CDR3 DNA reads as TGTGCCACCACGCGGGGCTATGGCTACACCTTC. Translation: CATTRGYGYTF.

The J gene is TRBJ2-3, the V gene TRBV7-2; D not certain. The germline V and J ends were trimmed by 2 bases and 5 bases, with 11 bases remaining between them. This CDR3 has 14 amino acids. Per germline, CDR1 SGHTA and CDR2 FQGNSA. The CDR3: CASSLIGFGDTQYF. DNA for the CDR3: TGTGCCAGCAGCTTAATAGGGTTCGGAGATACGCAGTATTTT.

The rearrangement links TRBV10-2 to TRBJ2-7, with a tentative D call TRBD2 (5 bases). From germline, CDR1 is WSHSY and CDR2 SAAADI. The CDR3 is made up of 14 amino acids. V lost 8 bases, J lost 0 bases, and 14 bases lay in between. The CDR3 sequence is CASRRQASSYEQYF. CDR3 sequence (DNA): TGCGCCAGCCGGAGGCAGGCGAGCTCCTACGAGCAGTACTTC.

The chain combines TRBV19 with TRBJ1-2, with 10 bases identical to TRBD1. The CDR3 extends over 14 amino acids. V trimming: 2 bases; J trimming: 7 bases; junction bases outside the gene matches: 4. Germline CDR1 and CDR2: LNHDA and SQIVND (reference sequence). The DNA for the CDR3 is TGTGCCAGTAGTATATCGGGACAGGGGTCTGGCTACACCTTC. Encoded protein: CASSISGQGSGYTF.

V usage is TRBV5-1 and J usage is TRBJ1-1; no clear D gene. The CDR3 contains 13 residues. V was pared by 2 bases and J by 3 bases, with 8 bases between. From germline, CDR1 is SGHRS and CDR2 YFSETQ. The CDR3 sequence is CASSFTVDTEAFF. The CDR3 region has the DNA TGCGCCAGCAGCTTTACAGTGGACACTGAAGCTTTCTTT.

CDR3: CASTTGSLNTEAFF. CDR3 sequence (DNA): TGTGCCAGCACGACGGGGTCGTTGAACACTGAAGCTTTCTTT. The chain links TRBV6-5 to TRBJ1-1; D is uncertain. This CDR3 contains 14 residues. Per germline, CDR1 MNHEY and CDR2 SVGAGI. V dropped 7 bases and J dropped 0 bases, with 12 bases sitting between them.

The CDR3 protein is CATSDSGDYDEKLFF. The CDR3 DNA sequence: TGTGCCACCAGTGACTCCGGGGATTACGATGAAAAACTGTTTTTT. This chain joins TRBV24-1 and TRBJ1-4; no clear D. The V gene lost 4 bases and the J gene lost 6 bases, with 14 bases spanning the gap. Looked up from germline, CDR1 is KGHDR and CDR2 is SFDVKD. The CDR3 contains 15 residues.

The V call is TRBV6-1, the J call TRBJ1-5, with D perhaps TRBD1 (6 bases). V shed 5 bases and J shed 2 bases, with 13 bases lying between them. Germline CDR1 is MNHNS and CDR2 is SASEGT. This CDR3 comprises 15 residues. Here the CDR3 DNA reads TGTGCCAGCAGTCTACAGGGTGGGCGCAATCAGCCCCAGCATTTT. This codes for CASSLQGGRNQPQHF.

This clone appeared a single time. The genes are TRBV7-2 and TRBJ1-6, with D uncertain. Germline lookup yields CDR1 SGHTA and CDR2 FQGNSA. CDR3 length: 16 amino acids. Trimming removed 2 bases at V and 1 base at J, with 9 bases between. The DNA for the CDR3 is TGTGCCAGCAGCTTATCGCCCGCGTCCTATAATTCACCCCTCCACTTT. It specifies CASSLSPASYNSPLHF.

The chain is built from TRBV19 and TRBJ2-7; D tentatively fits TRBD1 or TRBD2 (5 bases each). V lost 6 bases and J lost 2, with 17 bases in between. In germline, CDR1 is LNHDA, CDR2 SQIVND (reference sequence). The CDR3 is 15 residues long. This CDR3 reads CASSQRGTAPYEQYF. The CDR3 DNA is TGTGCCAGTAGCCAAAGAGGGACGGCCCCCTACGAGCAGTACTTC.

The V and J genes are TRBV20-1 and TRBJ2-1, with D maybe TRBD1 (5 bases). The V and J ends lost 3 bases and 16 bases respectively, with 16 bases between them. The CDR3 has 11 amino acids. Germline V gene data show CDR1 as DFQATT and CDR2 as SNEGSKA (reference sequence). The CDR3 DNA is TGCAGTGCTAGGTGGCAGGGAATATCCTTCTTC. Its protein is CSARWQGISFF.

This clone was found a few times. The rearrangement links TRBV24-1 to TRBJ1-5; D uncertain. This CDR3 spans 14 amino acids. The V gene's germline CDR1 is KGHDR and CDR2 SFDVKD. Trimming removed 7 bases from V and 6 bases from J, with 15 bases in between. The CDR3 DNA is TGTGCCACCAGCGCGGGAGAGGACGCTCAGCCCCAGCATTTT. Encoded protein: CATSAGEDAQPQHF.

The chain couples TRBV11-2 to TRBJ2-5; D is unclear. This CDR3 spans 11 amino acids. The V end lost 6 bases, the J end lost 5 bases, and 7 bases lay between the germline ends. Germline CDR1 reads SGHAT; CDR2 reads FQNNGV. CDR3 coding DNA: TGTGCCAGCAGATCGGGTGAGACCCAGTACTTC. Its translation is CASRSGETQYF.

The chain's CDR3 is CASSPGRGGSGNTIYF. DNA of the CDR3: TGTGCCAGCAGCCCCGGGAGGGGAGGATCTGGAAACACCATATATTTT. The chain employs TRBV11-2 and TRBJ1-3; TRBD1 is a possible D gene (5 bases). Germline CDR1 reads SGHAT; CDR2 reads FQNNGV. Between the trimmed V and J ends, which lost 5 bases and 1 base, there was a span of 15 bases. The CDR3 loop spans 16 amino acids. Drawing the rest from reference TRBV11-2 and TRBJ1-3, the complete variable domain is EAGVAQSPRYKIIEKRQSVAFWCNPISGHATLYWYQQILGQGPKLLIQFQNNGVVDDSQLPKDRFSAERLKGVDSTLKIQPAKLEDSAVYLCASSPGRGGSGNTIYFGEGSWLTVV.

V is TRBV11-3 and J is TRBJ2-3, with D perhaps matching TRBD2 (5 bases). Looked up from germline, CDR1 is SGHNT and CDR2 is YENEEA. The CDR3 runs 16 residues. Trimming pared 5 bases from V and 1 base from J, leaving 16 bases between. The DNA for the CDR3 is TGTGCCAGCAGCCCCGGGATCGTCGCCGGCACAGATACGCAGTATTTT. This translates into CASSPGIVAGTDTQYF. The full variable domain, completed using reference TRBV11-3 and TRBJ2-3, is EAGVVQSPRYKIIEKKQPVAFWCNPISGHNTLYWYLQNLGQGPELLIRYENEEAVDDSQLPKDRFSAERLKGVDSTLKIQPAELGDSAVYLCASSPGIVAGTDTQYFGPGTRLTVL.

CDR3: CASSPPFGEKLFF. As DNA, the CDR3 is TGTGCCAGCTCACCCCCCTTCGGGGAAAAACTGTTTTTT. The chain combines TRBV18 with TRBJ1-4; D call uncertain. V lost 3 bases and J lost 8, with 10 bases in between. CDR3 size: 13 residues. Germline V gene lookup returns CDR1 KGHSH and CDR2 LQKENI. Combining the CDR3 with reference TRBV18 and TRBJ1-4 gives the whole variable domain NAGVMQNPRHLVRRRGQEARLRCSPMKGHSHVYWYRQLPEEGLKFMVYLQKENIIDESGMPKERFSAEFPKEGPSILRIQQVVRGDSAAYFCASSPPFGEKLFFGSGTQLSVL.

The chain carries TRBV12-3 or TRBV12-4 and TRBJ2-1; 8 positions agree with TRBD2. The V gene end was trimmed by 5 bases and the J gene end by 15 bases; junction bases not matched to a gene: 6. The CDR3 totals 11 residues. CDR3 region: CASSLTSGMFF. CDR3 in DNA: TGTGCCAGCAGTCTTACTAGCGGTATGTTCTTC.

The chain is built from TRBV11-2 and TRBJ2-5, with unresolved D. Trimming took 5 bases from V and 4 from J, leaving 20 bases between them. The CDR3 has 16 residues. Germline-derived CDR1 and CDR2 are SGHAT and FQNNGV. The CDR3 loop reads CASSPPGYRSVETQYF. The CDR3 DNA reads TGTGCCAGCAGCCCCCCCGGCTACCGGTCGGTAGAGACCCAGTACTTC. The full variable domain, rest sourced from reference TRBV11-2 and TRBJ2-5, is EAGVAQSPRYKIIEKRQSVAFWCNPISGHATLYWYQQILGQGPKLLIQFQNNGVVDDSQLPKDRFSAERLKGVDSTLKIQPAKLEDSAVYLCASSPPGYRSVETQYFGPGTRLLVL.

This clone was found once. The chain uses TRBV7-9 and TRBJ2-7; weak D call: TRBD2 (5 bases). Trimming removed 5 bases at V and 3 bases at J, with 14 bases between. Germline lookup yields CDR1 SEHNR and CDR2 FQNEAQ (reference sequence). This CDR3 comprises 14 residues. The CDR3 nucleotides are TGTGCCAGCAGCCCAGGTCGGGATTACTACGAGCAGTACTTC. Protein sequence: CASSPGRDYYEQYF.

The chain employs TRBV6-5 and TRBJ1-2; 8 positions agree with TRBD1. CDR3 length equals 15 residues. The germline gives CDR1 MNHEY, CDR2 SVGAGI. V dropped 8 bases and J dropped 4; count of bases not matched to a gene: 12. CDR3 sequence: CASELTDRVFYGYTF. The CDR3 DNA sequence: TGTGCCAGCGAACTAACGGACAGGGTGTTCTATGGCTACACCTTC.

This chain links TRBV7-9 with TRBJ1-2; D remains ambiguous. The germline CDR1 and CDR2 sequences are SEHNR and FQNEAQ (reference sequence). The CDR3 length is 14 residues. Trimming took 5 bases from V and 0 from J, leaving 10 bases between them. The CDR3 protein is CASSTVVSNYGYTF. The CDR3 bases are TGTGCCAGCAGCACCGTCGTTTCTAACTATGGCTACACCTTC.

The chain combines TRBV5-4 with TRBJ2-2; 10 nucleotides agree with TRBD2. Germline lookup yields CDR1 SGHNT and CDR2 YYREEE (reference sequence). Trimming cost V 5 bases and J 4 bases; bases outside gene matches: 5. This CDR3 has 15 amino acids. CDR3: CASSPSGGVTGELFF. The CDR3 DNA sequence: TGTGCCAGCAGTCCTAGCGGGGGTGTCACCGGGGAGCTGTTTTTT.

V and J are TRBV28 and TRBJ1-2; D is uncertain. With 7 bases removed from V and 3 bases from J, the gap between germline ends came to 15 bases. This CDR3 is built from 14 residues. Germline V CDR1 and CDR2: MDHEN, SYDVKM. The CDR3 DNA reads TGTGCCAGCATCGAACGTGGGCGTGACTATGGCTACACCTTC. Translating it yields CASIERGRDYGYTF.

The rearrangement joins TRBV7-6 to TRBJ2-7, with unresolved D. V was shortened by 1 base and J by 1 base, with 8 bases between the two germline ends. This CDR3 contains 14 residues. CDR1 is SGHVS, CDR2 FNYEAQ, per germline. CDR3: CASSLEGGSYEQYF. The CDR3 DNA sequence: TGTGCCAGCAGCTTAGAGGGTGGATCCTACGAGCAGTACTTC.

The chain joins TRBV11-2 to TRBJ2-7; D ambiguous. Germline V gene sequence: CDR1 SGHAT, CDR2 FQNNGV. The CDR3 runs 14 residues. The V and J ends lost 0 bases and 6 bases respectively, with 12 bases between them. For the CDR3, the DNA is TGTGCCAGCAGCTTAGACCCGGCTGTGGGCGAGCAGTACTTC. Translated, it gives CASSLDPAVGEQYF.

This sequence joins TRBV12-3 or TRBV12-4 and TRBJ1-5; D is possibly TRBD1 (5 bases). CDR3 length equals 12 residues. The V and J ends lost 6 bases and 7 bases respectively, with 10 bases between them. CDR3 nucleotide sequence: TGTGCCAGCAGGCCACCAGGGCAGCCCCAGCATTTT. Amino acid sequence: CASRPPGQPQHF.

This chain connects TRBV7-9 to TRBJ1-2; 12 bases match TRBD1. Germline assignment: CDR1 SEHNR and CDR2 FQNEAQ (reference sequence). J was trimmed by 5 bases and V by 5 bases; bases with no gene match: 12. CDR3 length: 17 amino acids. The CDR3: CASSPSGTGGIYYGYTF. The CDR3 nucleotides read TGTGCCAGCAGCCCCAGCGGGACAGGGGGCATCTATTATGGCTACACCTTC.

The V call is TRBV19, the J call TRBJ1-1; D gene unclear. V was cut by 2 bases and J by 11 bases, with 12 bases left in between. In germline, CDR1 is LNHDA, CDR2 SQIVND (reference sequence). The CDR3 spans 12 residues. The CDR3 sequence is CASSIMSGRAFF. The CDR3 bases are TGTGCCAGTAGTATAATGTCGGGGAGGGCTTTCTTT.